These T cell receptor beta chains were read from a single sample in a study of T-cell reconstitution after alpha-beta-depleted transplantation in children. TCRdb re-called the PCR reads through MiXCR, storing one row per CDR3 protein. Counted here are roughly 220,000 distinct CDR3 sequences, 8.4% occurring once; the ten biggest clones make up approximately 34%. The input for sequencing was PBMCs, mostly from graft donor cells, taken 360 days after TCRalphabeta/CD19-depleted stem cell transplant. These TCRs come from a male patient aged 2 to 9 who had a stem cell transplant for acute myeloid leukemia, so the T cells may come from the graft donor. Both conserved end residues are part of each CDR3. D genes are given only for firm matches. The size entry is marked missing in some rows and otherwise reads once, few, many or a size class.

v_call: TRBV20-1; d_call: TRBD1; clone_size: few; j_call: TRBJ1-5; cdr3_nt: TGCAGTGCTCCCGTGGTAAGAGGGGGCGGACAGCCCCAGCATTTT; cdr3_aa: CSAPVVRGGGQPQHF
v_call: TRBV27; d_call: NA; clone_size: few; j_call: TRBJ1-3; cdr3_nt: TGTGCCAGCAGTTTCTCACAGGCTTCCACCATATATTTT; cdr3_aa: CASSFSQASTIYF
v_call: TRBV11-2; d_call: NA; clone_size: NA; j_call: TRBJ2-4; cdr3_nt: TGTGCCAGCAGCTTTCTAGGCGCGGGACAGCTAGCCAAAAACATTCAGTACTTC; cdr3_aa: CASSFLGAGQLAKNIQYF
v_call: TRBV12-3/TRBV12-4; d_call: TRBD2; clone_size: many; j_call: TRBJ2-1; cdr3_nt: TGTGCCAGCAGTTTCGAAATAGCGGGAGCGAACAATGAGCAGTTCTTC; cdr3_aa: CASSFEIAGANNEQFF
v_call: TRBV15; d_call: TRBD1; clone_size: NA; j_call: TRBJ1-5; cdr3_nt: TGTGCCACCAGCTCAAGTAGGGGGACAGGACGGGGTCAGCCCCAGCATTTT; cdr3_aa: CATSSSRGTGRGQPQHF
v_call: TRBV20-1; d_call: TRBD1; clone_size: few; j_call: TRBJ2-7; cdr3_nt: TGCAGTGCGGAGTCTAGGGACAGGGGGTCCTACGAGCAGTACTTC; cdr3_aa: CSAESRDRGSYEQYF
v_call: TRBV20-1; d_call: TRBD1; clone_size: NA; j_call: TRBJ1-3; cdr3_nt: TGCTGTGCTCCTGGGACAGGGACTGGAAACACCATATATTTT; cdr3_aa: CCAPGTGTGNTIYF
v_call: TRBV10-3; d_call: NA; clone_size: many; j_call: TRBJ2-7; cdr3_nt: TGTGCCATCAAGCGGGACATTCAGCAAGGCGAGCAGTACTTC; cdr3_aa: CAIKRDIQQGEQYF
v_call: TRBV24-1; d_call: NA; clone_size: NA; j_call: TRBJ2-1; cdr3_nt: TGTGCCACCAGTGAATACGGACGGGATGAGCAGTTCTTC; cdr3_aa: CATSEYGRDEQFF
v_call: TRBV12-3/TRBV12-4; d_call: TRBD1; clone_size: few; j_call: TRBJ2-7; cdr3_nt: TGTGCCAGCAGTACGCCGGGACAGGGGTACTACGAGCAGTACTTC; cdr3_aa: CASSTPGQGYYEQYF
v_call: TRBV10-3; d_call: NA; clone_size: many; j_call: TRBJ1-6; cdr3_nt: TGTGCCATCAATGACAGGAATTCACCCCTCCACTTT; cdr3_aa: CAINDRNSPLHF
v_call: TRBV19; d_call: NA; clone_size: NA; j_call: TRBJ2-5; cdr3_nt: TGTGCCAGTAGTACAACCGGGACCCAAGAGACCCAGTACTTC; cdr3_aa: CASSTTGTQETQYF
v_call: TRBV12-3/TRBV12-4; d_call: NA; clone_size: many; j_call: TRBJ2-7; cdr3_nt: TGTGCCAGCAGCCGAAACAGGGAGGGGTACGAGCAGTACTTC; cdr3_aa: CASSRNREGYEQYF
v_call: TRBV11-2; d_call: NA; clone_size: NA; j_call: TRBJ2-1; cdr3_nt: TGTGCCAGCAGATCGACCGGGACACGCAATGAGCAGTTCTTC; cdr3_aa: CASRSTGTRNEQFF
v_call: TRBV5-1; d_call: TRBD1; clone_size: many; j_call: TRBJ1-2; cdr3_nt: TGCGCCAGCAGCTCACCGGGACAGAGCTATGGCTACACCTTC; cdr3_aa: CASSSPGQSYGYTF
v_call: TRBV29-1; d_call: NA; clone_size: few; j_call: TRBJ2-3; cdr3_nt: TGCAGCGTCGAGGGAAAAGCCGGGACTTCTGAAGATACGCAGTATTTT; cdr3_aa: CSVEGKAGTSEDTQYF
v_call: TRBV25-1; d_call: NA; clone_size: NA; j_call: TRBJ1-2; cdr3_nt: TGTGCCAGCACAAACCACAGGGTTCGGAGCTATGGCTACACCTTC; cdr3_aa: CASTNHRVRSYGYTF
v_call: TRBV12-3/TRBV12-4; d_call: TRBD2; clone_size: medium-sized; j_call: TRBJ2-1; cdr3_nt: TGTGCCAGCAGTCTAGCGGGGGGGGACAATGAGCAGTTCTTC; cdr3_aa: CASSLAGGDNEQFF
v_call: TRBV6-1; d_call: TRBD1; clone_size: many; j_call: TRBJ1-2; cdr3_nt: TGTGCCAGCACCCGCGACAGGGGTGGCGACTATGGCTACACCTTC; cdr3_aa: CASTRDRGGDYGYTF
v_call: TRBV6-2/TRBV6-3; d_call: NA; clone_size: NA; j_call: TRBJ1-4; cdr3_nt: TGTGCCAGCAGCCGACAACGGGAAAAACTGTTTTTT; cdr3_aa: CASSRQREKLFF
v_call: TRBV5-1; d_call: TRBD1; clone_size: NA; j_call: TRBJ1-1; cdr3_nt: TGCGCCAGCAGCTCTCAGGGGGCCCCCATGAACACTGAAGCTTTCTTT; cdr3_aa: CASSSQGAPMNTEAFF
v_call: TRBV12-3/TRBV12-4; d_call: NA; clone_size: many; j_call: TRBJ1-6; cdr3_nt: TGTGCCAGCAGTTGGGCAGGGTTTAACCTCCACTTT; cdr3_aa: CASSWAGFNLHF
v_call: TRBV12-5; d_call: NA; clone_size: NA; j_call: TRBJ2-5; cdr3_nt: TGTGCTAGCGGGGACCCCCAGGTTTCGGCCCAGTACTTC; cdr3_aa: CASGDPQVSAQYF
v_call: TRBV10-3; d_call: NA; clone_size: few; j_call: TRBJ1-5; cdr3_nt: TGTGCCATCAGTCGGGGGGCGGTTAGCAATCAGCCCCAGCATTTT; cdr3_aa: CAISRGAVSNQPQHF
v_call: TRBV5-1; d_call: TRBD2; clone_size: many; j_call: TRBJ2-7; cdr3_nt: TGCGCCAGCAGCTTTCTAGCGGGAGGCTCCTACGAGCAGTACTTC; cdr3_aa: CASSFLAGGSYEQYF
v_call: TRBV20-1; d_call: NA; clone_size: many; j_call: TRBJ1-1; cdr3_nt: TGCAGTGCTAGATCGGGACCGCCGAACACTGAAGCTTTCTTT; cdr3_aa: CSARSGPPNTEAFF
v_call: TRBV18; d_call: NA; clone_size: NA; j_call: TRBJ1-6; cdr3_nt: TGTGCCAGCTCACCACTGAATGATTCACCCCTCCACTTT; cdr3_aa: CASSPLNDSPLHF
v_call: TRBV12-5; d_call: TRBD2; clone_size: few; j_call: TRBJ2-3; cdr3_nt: TGTGCTAGTGGTTTGGTAAGACTAGCGGGAGGGCTGAGGAGCACAGATACGCAGTATTTT; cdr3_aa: CASGLVRLAGGLRSTDTQYF